Shown below are 9 T cell receptor beta chains from a single sample sequenced in a study of molecular identifiers for immune sequencing clone quantification. A single record per CDR3 protein comes from TCRdb applying MiXCR to the PCR reads. This sample has more than 300,000 distinct CDR3 sequences; 20% to 25% occur once, and the top ten carry approximately 0.85%. The sequencing sample was made of naive CD8+ T cells from blood, with Jurkat cell RNA spiked in. As for subset: FACS-sorted CD8+CD4-CCR7+CD45RA+ naive T cells. These receptors were obtained from a human donor in good health. Some libraries in this study had Jurkat cell RNA spiked in.

In this sample, this clonotype turned up many times. The chain is built from TRBV12-5 and TRBJ1-2, with TRBD1 matching over 7 bases. V trimming: 6 bases; J trimming: 4 bases; junction bases outside the gene matches: 8. This CDR3 spans 14 amino acids. Germline V lookup: CDR1 LGHNT, CDR2 FRNRAP. CDR3 region: CASGPGQAAYGYTF. The DNA for the CDR3 is TGTGCTAGTGGCCCCGGACAGGCGGCCTATGGCTACACCTTC.

This clonotype was seen at least ten times. This chain joins TRBV6-2 or TRBV6-3 and TRBJ2-3, with D unclear. The CDR3 extends over 15 amino acids. Germline CDR1 and CDR2: MNHEY and SVGEGT. V was shortened by 2 bases and J by 2 bases, with 11 bases between the two germline ends. This CDR3 is CASSYTTGFTDTQYF. In DNA form, the CDR3 reads TGTGCCAGCAGTTACACCACGGGCTTCACAGATACGCAGTATTTT.

Remarks on this clonotype: With a much larger clone just one base away, this may be a read error. CDR3 amino acids: CASSSEGSQPQHF. The CDR3 region has the DNA TGTGCCAGCAGTTCCGAGGGCAGTCAGCCCCAGCATTTT. The chain uses TRBV27 and TRBJ1-5; D unresolved. Germline V gene sequence: CDR1 MNHEY, CDR2 SMNVEV (reference sequence). The V gene lost 4 bases and the J gene lost 6 bases, with 10 bases spanning the gap. This CDR3 is 13 amino acids long.

The chain combines TRBV13 with TRBJ2-2; no firm D call. The ends were cut back, 0 bases at V and 4 bases at J, with 12 bases in the middle. Germline CDR1 and CDR2: PRHDT and FYEKMQ (reference sequence). This CDR3 contains 16 residues. The DNA of the CDR3 is TGTGCCAGCAGCTTAGGTTTGCGTACTGCCACCGGGGAGCTGTTTTTT. It encodes CASSLGLRTATGELFF.

This clonotype was seen repeatedly, ten times or more. The V call is TRBV4-3, the J call TRBJ2-7; 8 bases are shared with TRBD2. Germline V gene lookup returns CDR1 LGHNA and CDR2 YSLEER. V shed 0 bases, J shed 4 bases, and the junction held 2 bases outside the gene matches. This CDR3 has 14 amino acids. CDR3 residues: CASSQDRGRYEQYF. As DNA, the CDR3 is TGCGCCAGCAGCCAAGATCGCGGGAGGTACGAGCAGTACTTC.

This clonotype was observed at least ten times. This chain joins TRBV19 and TRBJ1-1; TRBD1 is a possible D gene (5 bases). The CDR3 contains 14 residues. The V gene lost 3 bases and the J gene lost 0 bases, with 8 bases spanning the gap. The V gene's germline CDR1 is LNHDA and CDR2 SQIVND (reference sequence). The CDR3, as DNA: TGTGCCAGTAGTATTCAGGGTCTGAACACTGAAGCTTTCTTT. It codes for CASSIQGLNTEAFF.

In regard to this clonotype: A much more abundant neighbour one base away suggests this may be a read error. This rearrangement joins TRBV20-1 to TRBJ1-1; D unresolved. The CDR3 consists of 17 residues. The germline V gene has CDR1 DFQATT and CDR2 SNEGSKA (reference sequence). CDR3: CSAGESSSYQLNTEAFF. DNA of the CDR3: TGCAGTGCTGGAGAAAGTAGCAGCTATCAACTGAACACTGAAGCTTTCTTT.

This clonotype was counted ten times or more. The chain has TRBV12-3 or TRBV12-4 and TRBJ2-2; either TRBD1 or TRBD2 may fit D (5 bases each). The V and J ends lost 3 bases and 6 bases respectively, with 8 bases between them. The CDR3 contains 13 residues. The CDR3 sequence is CASSFQGAGELFF. For the CDR3, the DNA is TGTGCCAGCAGTTTCCAGGGAGCCGGGGAGCTGTTTTTT.

This clonotype was found many times. The chain uses TRBV20-1 and TRBJ2-7, with TRBD1 matching over 12 bases. Germline V gene sequence: CDR1 DFQATT, CDR2 SNEGSKA (reference sequence). The CDR3 has 14 residues. J was trimmed by 2 bases and V by 4 bases; bases with no gene match: 3. CDR3 DNA sequence: TGCAGTGCTATGGGACAGGGGGCAACCTACGAGCAGTACTTC. Translated, it gives CSAMGQGATYEQYF.